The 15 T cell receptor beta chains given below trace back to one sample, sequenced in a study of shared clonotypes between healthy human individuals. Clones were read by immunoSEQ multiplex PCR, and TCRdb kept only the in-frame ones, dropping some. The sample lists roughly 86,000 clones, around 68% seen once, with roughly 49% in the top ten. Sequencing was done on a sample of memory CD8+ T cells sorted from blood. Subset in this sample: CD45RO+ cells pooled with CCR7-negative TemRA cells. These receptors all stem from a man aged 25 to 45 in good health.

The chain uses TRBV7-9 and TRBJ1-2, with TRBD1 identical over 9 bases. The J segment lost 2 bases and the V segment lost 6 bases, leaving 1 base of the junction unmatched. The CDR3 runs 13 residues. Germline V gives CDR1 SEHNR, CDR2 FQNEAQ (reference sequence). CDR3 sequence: CASRGTGNYGYTF. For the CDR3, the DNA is TGTGCCAGCAGGGGGACAGGGAACTATGGCTACACCTTC.

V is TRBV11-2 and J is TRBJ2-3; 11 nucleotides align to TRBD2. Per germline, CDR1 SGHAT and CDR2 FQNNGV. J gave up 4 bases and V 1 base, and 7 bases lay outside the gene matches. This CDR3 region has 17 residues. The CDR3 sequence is CASSLGASGRTPDTQYF. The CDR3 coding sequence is TGTGCCAGCAGCTTAGGCGCTAGCGGGAGGACCCCAGATACGCAGTATTTT.

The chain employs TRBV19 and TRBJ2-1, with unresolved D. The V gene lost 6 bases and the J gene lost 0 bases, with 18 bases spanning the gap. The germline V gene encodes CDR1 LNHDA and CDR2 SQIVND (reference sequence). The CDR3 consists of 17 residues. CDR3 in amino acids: CASSLGSGLSSYNEQFF. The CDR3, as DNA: TGTGCCAGTAGCCTAGGGTCAGGCCTCAGCTCCTACAATGAGCAGTTCTTC. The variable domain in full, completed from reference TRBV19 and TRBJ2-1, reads DGGITQSPKYLFRKEGQNVTLSCEQNLNHDAMYWYRQDPGQGLRLIYYSQIVNDFQKGDIAEGYSVSREKKESFPLTVTSAQKNPTAFYLCASSLGSGLSSYNEQFFGPGTRLTVL.

In DNA form, the CDR3 reads TGTGCCGGCGGGACAGGGCAACAAGAGACCCAGTACTTC. Translated, it gives CAGGTGQQETQYF. The V and J genes are TRBV10-3 and TRBJ2-5, with 9 bases that match TRBD1. Losses at the gene ends were 11 bases for V and 2 bases for J; bases not matched to a gene: 6. The CDR3 loop spans 13 amino acids. Germline CDR1 ENHRY, CDR2 SYGVKD.

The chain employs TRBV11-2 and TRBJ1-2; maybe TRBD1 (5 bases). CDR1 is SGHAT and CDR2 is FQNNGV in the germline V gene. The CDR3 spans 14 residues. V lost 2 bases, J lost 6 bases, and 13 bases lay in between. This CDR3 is CASSLSSREDGYTF. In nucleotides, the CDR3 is TGTGCCAGCAGCTTAAGTTCCAGGGAGGATGGCTACACCTTC. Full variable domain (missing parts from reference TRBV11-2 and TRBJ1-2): EAGVAQSPRYKIIEKRQSVAFWCNPISGHATLYWYQQILGQGPKLLIQFQNNGVVDDSQLPKDRFSAERLKGVDSTLKIQPAKLEDSAVYLCASSLSSREDGYTFGSGTRLTVV.

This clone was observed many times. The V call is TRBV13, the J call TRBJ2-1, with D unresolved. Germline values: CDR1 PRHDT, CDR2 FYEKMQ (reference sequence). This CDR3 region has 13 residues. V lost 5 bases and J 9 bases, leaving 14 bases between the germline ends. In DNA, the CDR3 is TGTGCCAGCAGCCATCTCGCCCGGAGTGAGCAGTTCTTC. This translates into CASSHLARSEQFF.

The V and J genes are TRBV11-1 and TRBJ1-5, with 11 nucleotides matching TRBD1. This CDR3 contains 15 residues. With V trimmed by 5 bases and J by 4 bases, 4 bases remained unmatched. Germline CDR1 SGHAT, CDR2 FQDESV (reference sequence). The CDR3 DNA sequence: TGTGCCAGCAGCACGGGACAGGGGGGAAATCAGCCCCAGCATTTT. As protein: CASSTGQGGNQPQHF.

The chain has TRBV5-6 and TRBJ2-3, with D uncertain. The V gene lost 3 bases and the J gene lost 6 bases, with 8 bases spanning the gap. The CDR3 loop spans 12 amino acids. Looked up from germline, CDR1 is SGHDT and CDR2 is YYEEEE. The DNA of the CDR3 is TGTGCCAGCAGCTCTGACTGGGATACGCAGTATTTT. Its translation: CASSSDWDTQYF.

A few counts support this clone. The CDR3 bases are TGTGCCAGTAGTCCCCGGACATCGTCGAACACTGAAGCTTTCTTT. Translating it yields CASSPRTSSNTEAFF. The V gene is TRBV19, the J gene TRBJ1-1, with D possibly being TRBD1 (5 bases). The CDR3 covers 15 residues. CDR1 LNHDA and CDR2 SQIVND come from the germline V gene (reference sequence). V was pared by 5 bases and J by 1 base, with 14 bases between.

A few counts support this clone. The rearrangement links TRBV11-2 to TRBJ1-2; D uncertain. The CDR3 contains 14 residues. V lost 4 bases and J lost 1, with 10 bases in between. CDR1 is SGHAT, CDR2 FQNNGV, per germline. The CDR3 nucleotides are TGTGCCAGCAGCTCCTGGGGAATTAACTATGGCTACACCTTC. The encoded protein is CASSSWGINYGYTF.

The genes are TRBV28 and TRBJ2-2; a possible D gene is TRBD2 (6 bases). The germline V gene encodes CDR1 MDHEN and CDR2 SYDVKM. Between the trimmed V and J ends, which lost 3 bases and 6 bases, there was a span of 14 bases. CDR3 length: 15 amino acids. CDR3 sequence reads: CASSLGRYAPGELFF. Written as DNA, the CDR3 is TGTGCCAGCAGTTTGGGGAGGTACGCCCCCGGGGAGCTGTTTTTT.

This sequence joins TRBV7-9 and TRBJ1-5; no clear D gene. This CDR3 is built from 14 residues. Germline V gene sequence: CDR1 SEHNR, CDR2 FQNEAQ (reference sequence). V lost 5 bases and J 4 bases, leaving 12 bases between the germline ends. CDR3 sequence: CASSRLLGNQPQHF. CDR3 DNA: TGTGCCAGCAGCCGTTTGTTGGGTAATCAGCCCCAGCATTTT.

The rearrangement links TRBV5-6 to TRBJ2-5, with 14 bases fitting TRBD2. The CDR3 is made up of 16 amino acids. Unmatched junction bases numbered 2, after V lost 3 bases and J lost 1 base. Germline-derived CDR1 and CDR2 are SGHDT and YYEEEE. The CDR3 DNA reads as TGTGCCAGCAGCTCGGGACTAGCGGGGGCCCAAGAGACCCAGTACTTC. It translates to CASSSGLAGAQETQYF.

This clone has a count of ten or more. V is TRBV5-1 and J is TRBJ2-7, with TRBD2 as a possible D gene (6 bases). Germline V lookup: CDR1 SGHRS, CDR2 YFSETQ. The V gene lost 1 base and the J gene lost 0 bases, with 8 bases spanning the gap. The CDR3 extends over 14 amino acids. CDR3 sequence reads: CASSLQGLSYEQYF. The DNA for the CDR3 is TGCGCCAGCAGCTTGCAGGGACTCTCCTACGAGCAGTACTTC.

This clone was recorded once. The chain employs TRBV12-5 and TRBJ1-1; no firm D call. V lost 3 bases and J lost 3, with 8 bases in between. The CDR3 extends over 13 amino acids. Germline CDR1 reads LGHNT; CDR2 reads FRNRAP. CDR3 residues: CASGLDGDTEAFF. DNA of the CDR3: TGTGCTAGTGGTTTAGATGGGGACACTGAAGCTTTCTTT.